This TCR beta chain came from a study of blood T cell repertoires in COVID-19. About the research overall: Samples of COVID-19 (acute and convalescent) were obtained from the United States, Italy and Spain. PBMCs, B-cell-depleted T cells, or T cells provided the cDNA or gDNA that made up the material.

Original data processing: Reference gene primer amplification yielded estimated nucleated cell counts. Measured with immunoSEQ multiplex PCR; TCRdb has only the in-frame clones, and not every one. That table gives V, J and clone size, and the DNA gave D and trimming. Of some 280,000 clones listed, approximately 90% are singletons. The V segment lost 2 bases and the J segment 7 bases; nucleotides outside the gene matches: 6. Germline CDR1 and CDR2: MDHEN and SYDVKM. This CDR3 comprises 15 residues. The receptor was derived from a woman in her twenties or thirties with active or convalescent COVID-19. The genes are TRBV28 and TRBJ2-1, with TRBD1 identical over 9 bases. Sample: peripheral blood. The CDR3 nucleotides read TGTGCCAGCAGTTTAGGGGACAGGGTATCAAATGAGCAGTTCTTC. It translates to CASSLGDRVSNEQFF.